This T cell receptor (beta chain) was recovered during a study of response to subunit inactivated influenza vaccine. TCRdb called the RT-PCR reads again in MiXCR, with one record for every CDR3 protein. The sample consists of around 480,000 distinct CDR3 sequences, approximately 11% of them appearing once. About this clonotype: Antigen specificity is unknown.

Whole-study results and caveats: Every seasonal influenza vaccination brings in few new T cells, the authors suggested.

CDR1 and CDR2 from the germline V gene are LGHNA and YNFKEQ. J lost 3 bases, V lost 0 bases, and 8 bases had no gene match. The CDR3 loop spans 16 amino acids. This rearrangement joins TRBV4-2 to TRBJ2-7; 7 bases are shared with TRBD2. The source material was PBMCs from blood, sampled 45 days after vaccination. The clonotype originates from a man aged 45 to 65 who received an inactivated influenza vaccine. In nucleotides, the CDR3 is TGTGCCAGCAGCCAAGAAAGGCTAGCGGACATCTACGAGCAGTACTTC. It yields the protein CASSQERLADIYEQYF.